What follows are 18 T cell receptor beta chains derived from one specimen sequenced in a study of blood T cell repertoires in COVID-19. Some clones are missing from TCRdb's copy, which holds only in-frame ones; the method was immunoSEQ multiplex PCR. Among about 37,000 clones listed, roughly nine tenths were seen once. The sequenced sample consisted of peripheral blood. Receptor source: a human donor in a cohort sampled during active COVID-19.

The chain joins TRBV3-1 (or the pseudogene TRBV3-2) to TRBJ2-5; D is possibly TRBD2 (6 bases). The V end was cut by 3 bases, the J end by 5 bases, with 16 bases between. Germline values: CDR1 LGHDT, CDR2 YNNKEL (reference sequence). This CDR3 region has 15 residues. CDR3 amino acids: CASSQPETRGETQYF. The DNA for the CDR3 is TGTGCCAGCAGCCAGCCCGAGACACGGGGGGAGACCCAGTACTTC.

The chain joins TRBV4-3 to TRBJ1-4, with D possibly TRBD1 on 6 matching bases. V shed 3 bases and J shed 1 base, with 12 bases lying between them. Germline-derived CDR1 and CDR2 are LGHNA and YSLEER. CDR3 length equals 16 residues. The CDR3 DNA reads TGCGCCAGCAGCCAGGACAGTCACGGAACTAATGAAAAACTGTTTTTT. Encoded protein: CASSQDSHGTNEKLFF.

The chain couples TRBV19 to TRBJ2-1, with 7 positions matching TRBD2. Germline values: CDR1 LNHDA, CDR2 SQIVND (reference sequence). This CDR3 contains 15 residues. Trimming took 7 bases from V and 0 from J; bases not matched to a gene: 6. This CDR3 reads CASTSSGHSYNEQFF. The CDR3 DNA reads TGTGCCAGTACGAGTAGCGGGCACTCCTACAATGAGCAGTTCTTC.

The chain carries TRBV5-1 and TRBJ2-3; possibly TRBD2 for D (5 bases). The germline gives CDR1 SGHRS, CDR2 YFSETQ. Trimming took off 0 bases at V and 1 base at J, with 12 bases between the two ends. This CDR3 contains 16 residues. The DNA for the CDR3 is TGCGCCAGCAGCTTGGCCTTAGCGACGGGCACAGATACGCAGTATTTT. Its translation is CASSLALATGTDTQYF.

The CDR3 loop reads CASSLGLAGLDEQFF. In nucleotides, the CDR3 is TGCGCCAGCAGCTTGGGACTAGCGGGGTTAGATGAGCAGTTCTTC. The V and J genes are TRBV5-1 and TRBJ2-1; 11 nucleotides align to TRBD2. This CDR3 contains 15 residues. CDR1 is SGHRS and CDR2 is YFSETQ in the germline V gene. V lost 0 bases to trimming and J lost 8 bases; unmatched junction nucleotides: 4.

The CDR3 spells CASTKGTDTQYF. Written as DNA, the CDR3 is TGTGCCAGCACGAAGGGGACAGATACGCAGTATTTT. This rearrangement joins TRBV2 to TRBJ2-3; D is perhaps TRBD1 (5 bases). In germline, CDR1 is SNHLY, CDR2 FYNNEI. V was shortened by 7 bases and J by 3 bases, with 8 bases between the two germline ends. The CDR3 runs 12 residues.

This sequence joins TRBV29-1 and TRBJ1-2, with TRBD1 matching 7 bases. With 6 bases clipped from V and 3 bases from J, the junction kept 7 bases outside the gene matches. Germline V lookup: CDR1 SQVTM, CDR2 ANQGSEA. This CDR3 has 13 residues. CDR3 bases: TGCAGCGTCAAGGGGGCGCGAGACTATGGCTACACCTTC. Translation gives CSVKGARDYGYTF.

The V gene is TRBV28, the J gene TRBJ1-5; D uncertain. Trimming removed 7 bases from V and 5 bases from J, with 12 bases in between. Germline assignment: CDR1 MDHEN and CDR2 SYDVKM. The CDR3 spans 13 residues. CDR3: CASNPAGYQPQHF. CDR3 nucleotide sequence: TGTGCCAGCAACCCAGCGGGGTATCAGCCCCAGCATTTT.

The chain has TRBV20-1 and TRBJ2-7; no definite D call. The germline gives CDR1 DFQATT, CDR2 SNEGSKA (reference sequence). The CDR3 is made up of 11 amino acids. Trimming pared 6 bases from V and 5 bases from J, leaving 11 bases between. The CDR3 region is CSARNWDEQYF. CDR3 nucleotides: TGCAGTGCCAGGAATTGGGACGAGCAGTACTTC.

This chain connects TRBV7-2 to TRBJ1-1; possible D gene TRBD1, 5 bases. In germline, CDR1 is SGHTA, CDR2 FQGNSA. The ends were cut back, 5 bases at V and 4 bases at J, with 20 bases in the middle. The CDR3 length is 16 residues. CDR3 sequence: CASSPPGLRGSTEAFF. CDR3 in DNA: TGTGCCAGCAGCCCCCCGGGACTCCGAGGATCCACTGAAGCTTTCTTT.

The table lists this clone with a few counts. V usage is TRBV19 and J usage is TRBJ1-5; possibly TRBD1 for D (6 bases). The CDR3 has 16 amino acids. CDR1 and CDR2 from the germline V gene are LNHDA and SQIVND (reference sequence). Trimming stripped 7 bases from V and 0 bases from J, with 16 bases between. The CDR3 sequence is CASTNDRWDSNQPQHF. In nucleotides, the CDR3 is TGTGCCAGTACTAATGACAGGTGGGATAGCAATCAGCCCCAGCATTTT.

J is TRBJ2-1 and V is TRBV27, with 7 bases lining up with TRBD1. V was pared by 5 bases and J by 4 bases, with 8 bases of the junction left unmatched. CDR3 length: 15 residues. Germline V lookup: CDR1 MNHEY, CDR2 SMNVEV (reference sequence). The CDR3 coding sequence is TGTGCCAGCAGTCCGGACAGGACGAGATACAATGAGCAGTTCTTC. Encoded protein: CASSPDRTRYNEQFF.

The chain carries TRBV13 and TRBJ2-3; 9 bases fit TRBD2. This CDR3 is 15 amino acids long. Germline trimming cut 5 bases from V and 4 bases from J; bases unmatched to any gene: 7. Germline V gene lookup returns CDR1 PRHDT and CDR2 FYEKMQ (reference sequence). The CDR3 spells CASSLPGLAADTQYF. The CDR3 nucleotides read TGTGCCAGCAGCCTTCCGGGACTAGCAGCAGATACGCAGTATTTT.

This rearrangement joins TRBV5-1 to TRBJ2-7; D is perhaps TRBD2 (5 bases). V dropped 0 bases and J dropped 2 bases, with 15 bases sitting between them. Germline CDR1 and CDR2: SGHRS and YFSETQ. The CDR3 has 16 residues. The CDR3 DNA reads TGCGCCAGCAGCTTGGAGGAATTTTCGGGGACCTACGAGCAGTACTTC. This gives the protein CASSLEEFSGTYEQYF.

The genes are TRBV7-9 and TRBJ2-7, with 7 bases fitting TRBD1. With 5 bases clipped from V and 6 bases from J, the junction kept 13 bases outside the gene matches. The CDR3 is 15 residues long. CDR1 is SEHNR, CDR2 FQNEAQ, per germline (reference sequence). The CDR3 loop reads CASSPPGQESREQYF. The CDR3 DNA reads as TGTGCCAGCAGCCCCCCCGGACAGGAGAGTCGCGAGCAGTACTTC.

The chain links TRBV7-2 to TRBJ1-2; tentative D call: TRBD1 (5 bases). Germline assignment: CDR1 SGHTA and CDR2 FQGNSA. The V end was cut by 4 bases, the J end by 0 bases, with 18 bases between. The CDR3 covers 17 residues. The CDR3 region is CASSSAVGGRANYGYTF. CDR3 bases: TGTGCCAGCAGCTCCGCTGTGGGGGGTCGAGCTAACTATGGCTACACCTTC.

Written as DNA, the CDR3 is TGTGCCAGCAGCAAAGGCGGGGAGGAAGGCACTGAAGCTTTCTTT. Its protein product is CASSKGGEEGTEAFF. The chain couples TRBV21-1 to TRBJ1-1. TRBV21-1 is given as a pseudogene. The CDR3 is 15 amino acids.

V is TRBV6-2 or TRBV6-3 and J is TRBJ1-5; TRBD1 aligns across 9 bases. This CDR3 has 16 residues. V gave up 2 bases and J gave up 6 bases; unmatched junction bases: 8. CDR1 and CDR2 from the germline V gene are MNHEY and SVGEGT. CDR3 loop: CASSYTGTGTGQPQHF. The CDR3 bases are TGTGCCAGCAGTTACACCGGGACAGGGACGGGTCAGCCCCAGCATTTT.